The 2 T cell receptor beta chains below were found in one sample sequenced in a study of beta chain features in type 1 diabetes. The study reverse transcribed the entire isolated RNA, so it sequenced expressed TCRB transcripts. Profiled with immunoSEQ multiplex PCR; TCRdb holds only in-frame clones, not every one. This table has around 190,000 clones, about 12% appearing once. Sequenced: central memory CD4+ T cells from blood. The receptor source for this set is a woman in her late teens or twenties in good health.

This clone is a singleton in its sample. In DNA form, the CDR3 reads TGTGCCAGCAGCTTGGTCGCAGGGTTCGGGGGCTACACCTTC. As protein: CASSLVAGFGGYTF. The chain has TRBV5-6 and TRBJ1-2; maybe TRBD1 (5 bases). Germline loops: CDR1 SGHDT, CDR2 YYEEEE. V was cut by 0 bases and J by 8 bases, with 14 bases left in between. The CDR3 length is 14 residues.

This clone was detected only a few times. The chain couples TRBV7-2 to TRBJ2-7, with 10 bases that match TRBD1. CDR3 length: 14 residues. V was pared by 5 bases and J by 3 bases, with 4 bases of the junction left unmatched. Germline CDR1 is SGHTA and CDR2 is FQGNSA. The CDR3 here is CASSARTGGYEQYF. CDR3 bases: TGTGCCAGCAGCGCCCGGACAGGGGGCTACGAGCAGTACTTC.